The 5 T cell receptor beta chains listed next were all sequenced from one sample in a study of beta chain features in type 1 diabetes. Reverse transcribing all isolated RNA meant expressed TCRB transcripts were sequenced. The repertoire was sequenced with immunoSEQ multiplex PCR; TCRdb's copy has only in-frame clones and lacks some. This sample yields fewer than 25,000 clones, of which roughly two thirds are seen a single time; roughly 4.2% belongs to the top ten. Whole-study findings and limits: Type 1 diabetes patients had TCRB CDR3s that were shorter (moderately but significantly so) in all four CD4+ subsets.

Their target antigens are unknown. Sample: Tregs from blood. The receptors were gathered from a man aged 18-30 years with type 1 diabetes.

The sample holds a few counts of this clone. In DNA, the CDR3 is TGCAGTGCGAGCCGTTACACTGAAGCTTTCTTT. Its protein is CSASRYTEAFF. The chain carries TRBV20-1 and TRBJ1-1; the D is unclear. CDR3 length: 11 amino acids. V was cut by 6 bases and J by 3 bases, with 8 bases left in between. The germline V gene encodes CDR1 DFQATT and CDR2 SNEGSKA (reference sequence).

This clone was counted between two and nine times. This chain links TRBV29-1 with TRBJ2-5, with D uncertain. Germline CDR1 and CDR2: SQVTM and ANQGSEA. The CDR3 spans 11 residues. V lost 6 bases to trimming and J lost 5 bases, with 10 bases between them. The CDR3 loop reads CSVGFGETQYF. In DNA, the CDR3 is TGCAGCGTCGGGTTCGGGGAGACCCAGTACTTC.

This chain uses TRBV5-1 with TRBJ2-1; D is ambiguous. V lost 4 bases and J 9 bases, leaving 8 bases between the germline ends. Germline values: CDR1 SGHRS, CDR2 YFSETQ. This CDR3 spans 11 amino acids. The CDR3 sequence is CASSALFEQFF. Written as DNA, the CDR3 is TGCGCCAGCAGCGCCCTATTTGAGCAGTTCTTC.

DNA of the CDR3: TGCGCCAGCAGTATTCCAGTAATTAAGTCAGATACGCAGTATTTT. It is translated as CASSIPVIKSDTQYF. This chain connects TRBV10-1 to TRBJ2-3; D not resolved. The CDR3 length is 15 residues. V was shortened by 5 bases and J by 4 bases, with 16 bases between the two germline ends. Germline CDR1 and CDR2: WNHNN and SYGVQD (reference sequence).

The rearrangement uses TRBV18 and TRBJ2-7; no clear D gene. The V end was cut by 6 bases, the J end by 3 bases, with 15 bases between. The germline V gene has CDR1 KGHSH and CDR2 LQKENI. The CDR3 length is 14 residues. The CDR3 loop reads CASSPTRSVYEQYF. In DNA form, the CDR3 reads TGTGCCAGCTCTCCGACCAGGTCTGTCTACGAGCAGTACTTC.